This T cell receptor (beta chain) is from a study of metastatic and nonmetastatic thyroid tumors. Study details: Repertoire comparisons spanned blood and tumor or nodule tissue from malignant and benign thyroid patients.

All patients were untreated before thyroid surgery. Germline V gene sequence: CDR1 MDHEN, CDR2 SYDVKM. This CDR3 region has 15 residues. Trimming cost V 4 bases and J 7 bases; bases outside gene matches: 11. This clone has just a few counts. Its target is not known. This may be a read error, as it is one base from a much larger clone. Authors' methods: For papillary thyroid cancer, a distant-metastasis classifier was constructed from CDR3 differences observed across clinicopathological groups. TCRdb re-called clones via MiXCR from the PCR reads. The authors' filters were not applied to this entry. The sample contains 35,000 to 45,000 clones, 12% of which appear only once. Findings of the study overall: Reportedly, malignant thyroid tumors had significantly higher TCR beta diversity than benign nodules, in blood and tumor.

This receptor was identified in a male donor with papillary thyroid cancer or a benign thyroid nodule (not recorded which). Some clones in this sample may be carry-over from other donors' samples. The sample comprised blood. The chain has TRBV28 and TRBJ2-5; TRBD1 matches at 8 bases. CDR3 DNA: TGTGCCAGCAGTTCTCGGACAGGGTTGAGAGTGACCCAGTACTTC. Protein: CASSSRTGLRVTQYF.